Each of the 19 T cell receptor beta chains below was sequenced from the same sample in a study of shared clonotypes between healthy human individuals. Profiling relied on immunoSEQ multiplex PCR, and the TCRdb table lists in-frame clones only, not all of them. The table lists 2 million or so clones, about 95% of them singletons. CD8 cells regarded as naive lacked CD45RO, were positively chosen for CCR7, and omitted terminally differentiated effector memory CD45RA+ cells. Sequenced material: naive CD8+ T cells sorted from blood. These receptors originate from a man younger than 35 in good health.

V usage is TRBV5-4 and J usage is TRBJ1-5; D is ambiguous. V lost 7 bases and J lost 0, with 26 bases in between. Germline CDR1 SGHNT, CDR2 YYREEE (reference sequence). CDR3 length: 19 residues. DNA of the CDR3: TGTGCCAGCGGTTGCCCAACGGGAGTCTTAACCCATAGCAATCAGCCCCAGCATTTT. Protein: CASGCPTGVLTHSNQPQHF.

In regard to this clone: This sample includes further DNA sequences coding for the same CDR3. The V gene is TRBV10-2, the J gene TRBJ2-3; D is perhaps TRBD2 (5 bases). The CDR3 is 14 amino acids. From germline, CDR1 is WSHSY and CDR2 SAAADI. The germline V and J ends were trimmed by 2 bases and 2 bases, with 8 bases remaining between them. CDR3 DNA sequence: TGCGCCAGCAGTGAGGTTGACTACACAGATACGCAGTATTTT. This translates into CASSEVDYTDTQYF.

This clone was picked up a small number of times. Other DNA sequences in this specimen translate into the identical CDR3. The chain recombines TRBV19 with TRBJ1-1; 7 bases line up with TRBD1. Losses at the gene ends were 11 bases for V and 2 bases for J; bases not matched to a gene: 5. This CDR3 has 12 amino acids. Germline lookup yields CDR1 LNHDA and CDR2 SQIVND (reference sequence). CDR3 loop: CASRDSNTEAFF. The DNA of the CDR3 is TGTGCCTCGCGGGACAGCAACACTGAAGCTTTCTTT.

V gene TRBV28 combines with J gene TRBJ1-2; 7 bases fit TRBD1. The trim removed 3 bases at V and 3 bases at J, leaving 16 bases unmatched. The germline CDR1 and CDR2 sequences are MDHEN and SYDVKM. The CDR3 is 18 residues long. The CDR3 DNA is TGTGCCAGCAGTTTGCTTCCGGGACAGCCGACATGGGACTATGGCTACACCTTC. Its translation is CASSLLPGQPTWDYGYTF.

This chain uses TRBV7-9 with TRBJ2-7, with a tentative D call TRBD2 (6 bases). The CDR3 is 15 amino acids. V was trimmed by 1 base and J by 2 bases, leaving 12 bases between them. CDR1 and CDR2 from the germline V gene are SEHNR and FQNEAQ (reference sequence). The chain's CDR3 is CASSLGPTSPYEQYF. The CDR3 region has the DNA TGTGCCAGCAGCTTAGGACCGACTAGTCCCTACGAGCAGTACTTC. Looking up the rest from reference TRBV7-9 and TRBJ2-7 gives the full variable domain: DTGVSQNPRHKITKRGQNVTFRCDPISEHNRLYWYRQTLGQGPEFLTYFQNEAQLEKSRLLSDRFSAERPKGSFSTLEIQRTEQGDSAMYLCASSLGPTSPYEQYFGPGTRLTVT.

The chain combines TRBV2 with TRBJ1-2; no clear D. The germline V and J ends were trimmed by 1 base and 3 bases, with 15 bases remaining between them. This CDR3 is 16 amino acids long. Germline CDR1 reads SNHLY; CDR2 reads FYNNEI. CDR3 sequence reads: CASSEVSGVLDYGYTF. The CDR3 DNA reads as TGTGCCAGCAGTGAAGTTTCCGGGGTCTTGGACTATGGCTACACCTTC.

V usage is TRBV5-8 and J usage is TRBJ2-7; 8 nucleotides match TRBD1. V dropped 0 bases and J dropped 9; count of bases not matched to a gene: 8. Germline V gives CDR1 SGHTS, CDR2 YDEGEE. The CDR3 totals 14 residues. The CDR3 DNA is TGTGCCAGCAGCTTGGTAGACAGGGGATCTGGGCAGTACTTC. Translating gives CASSLVDRGSGQYF.

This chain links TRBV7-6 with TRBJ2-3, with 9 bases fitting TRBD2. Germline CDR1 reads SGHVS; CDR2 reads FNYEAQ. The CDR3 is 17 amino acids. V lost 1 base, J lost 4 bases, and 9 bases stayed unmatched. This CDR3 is CASSLEGSGSIPDTQYF. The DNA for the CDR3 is TGTGCCAGCAGCTTAGAGGGTAGCGGGAGTATTCCAGATACGCAGTATTTT.

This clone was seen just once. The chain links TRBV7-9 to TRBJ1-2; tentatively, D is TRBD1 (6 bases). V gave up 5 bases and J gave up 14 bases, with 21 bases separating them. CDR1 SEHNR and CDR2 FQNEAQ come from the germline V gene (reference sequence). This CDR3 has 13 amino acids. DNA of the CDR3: TGTGCCAGCAGCGCCCCTTTGGACAGAGGTTGTACCTTC. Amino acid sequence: CASSAPLDRGCTF.

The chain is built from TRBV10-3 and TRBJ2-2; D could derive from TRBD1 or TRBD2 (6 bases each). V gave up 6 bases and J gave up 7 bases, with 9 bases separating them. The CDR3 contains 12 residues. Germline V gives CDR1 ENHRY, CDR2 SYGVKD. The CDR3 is CAISEGGGELFF. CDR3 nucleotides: TGTGCCATCAGCGAGGGGGGCGGGGAGCTGTTTTTT.

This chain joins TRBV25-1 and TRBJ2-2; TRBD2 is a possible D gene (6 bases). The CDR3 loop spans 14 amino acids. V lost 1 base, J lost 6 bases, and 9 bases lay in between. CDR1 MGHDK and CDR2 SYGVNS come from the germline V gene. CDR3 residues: CASSEFREPGELFF. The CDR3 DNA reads TGTGCCAGCAGTGAATTCCGGGAGCCCGGGGAGCTGTTTTTT.

CDR3 sequence: CASSNFAGSQAHEQYF. The CDR3 DNA reads as TGCGCCAGCAGCAATTTCGCCGGGAGCCAAGCCCACGAGCAGTACTTC. The chain has TRBV4-1 and TRBJ2-7, with D possibly TRBD2 on 6 matching bases. Germline V gene sequence: CDR1 MGHRA, CDR2 YSYEKL. Trimming stripped 5 bases from V and 5 bases from J, with 22 bases between. The CDR3 runs 16 residues.

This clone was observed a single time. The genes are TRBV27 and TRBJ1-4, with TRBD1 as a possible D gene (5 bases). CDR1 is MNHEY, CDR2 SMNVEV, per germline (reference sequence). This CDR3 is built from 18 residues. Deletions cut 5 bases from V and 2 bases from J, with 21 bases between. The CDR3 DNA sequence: TGTGCCAGCAGTCCGGTGGGGGTAAGGGGCATCACTAATGAAAAACTGTTTTTT. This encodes CASSPVGVRGITNEKLFF.

CDR3 DNA sequence: TGTGCCAGCAGTTTAGTGGGGGGGACCTACGAGCAGTACTTC. Translating gives CASSLVGGTYEQYF. The chain employs TRBV27 and TRBJ2-7; 7 bases line up with TRBD2. With V trimmed by 2 bases and J by 2 bases, 3 bases remained unmatched. CDR1 MNHEY and CDR2 SMNVEV come from the germline V gene (reference sequence). The CDR3 contains 14 residues.

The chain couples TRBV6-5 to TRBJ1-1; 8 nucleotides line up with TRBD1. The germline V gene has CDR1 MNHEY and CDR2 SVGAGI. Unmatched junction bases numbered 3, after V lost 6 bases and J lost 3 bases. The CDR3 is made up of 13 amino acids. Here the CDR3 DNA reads TGTGCCAGCAGGCAACAGGGGGACACTGAAGCTTTCTTT. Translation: CASRQQGDTEAFF.

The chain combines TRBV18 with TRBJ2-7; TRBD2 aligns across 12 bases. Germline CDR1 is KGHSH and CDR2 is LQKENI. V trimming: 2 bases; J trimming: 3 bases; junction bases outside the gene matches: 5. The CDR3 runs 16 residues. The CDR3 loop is CASSPETSGRFYEQYF. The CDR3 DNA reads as TGTGCCAGCTCACCAGAAACTAGCGGGAGGTTCTACGAGCAGTACTTC.

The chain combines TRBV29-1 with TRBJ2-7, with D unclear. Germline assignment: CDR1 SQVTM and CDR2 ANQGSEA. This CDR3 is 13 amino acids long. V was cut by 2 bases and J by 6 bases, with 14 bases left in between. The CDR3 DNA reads TGCAGCGTTGAACCTGGGGAAATCGGCGAGCAGTACTTC. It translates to CSVEPGEIGEQYF.

The CDR3 DNA sequence: TGTGCCATCCTGCCCGGGAGGCGCGAGGGAGAAGCTTTCTTT. It is translated as CAILPGRREGEAFF. This chain connects TRBV2 to TRBJ1-1; the D is unclear. The CDR3 runs to 14 residues. V was cut by 10 bases and J by 8 bases, with 23 bases left in between. Germline V CDR1 and CDR2: SNHLY, FYNNEI.

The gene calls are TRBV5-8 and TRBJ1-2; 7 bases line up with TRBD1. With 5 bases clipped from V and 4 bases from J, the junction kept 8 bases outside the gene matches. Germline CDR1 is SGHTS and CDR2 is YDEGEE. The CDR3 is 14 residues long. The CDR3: CASSRTGGPYGYTF. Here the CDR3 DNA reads TGTGCCAGCAGTAGGACAGGCGGACCCTATGGCTACACCTTC.